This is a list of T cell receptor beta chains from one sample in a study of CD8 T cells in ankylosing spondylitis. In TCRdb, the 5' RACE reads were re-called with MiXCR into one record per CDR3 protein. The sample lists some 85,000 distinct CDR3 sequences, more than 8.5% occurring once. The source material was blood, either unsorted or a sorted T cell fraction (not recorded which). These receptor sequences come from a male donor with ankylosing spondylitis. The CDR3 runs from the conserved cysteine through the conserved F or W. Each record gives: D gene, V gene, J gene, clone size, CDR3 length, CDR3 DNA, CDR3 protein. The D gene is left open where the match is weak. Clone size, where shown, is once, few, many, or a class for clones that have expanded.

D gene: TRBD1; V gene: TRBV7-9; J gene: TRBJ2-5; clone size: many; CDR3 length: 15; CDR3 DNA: TGTGCCAGCAGCGAGGACAGGGACTTCCAAGAGACCCAGTACTTC; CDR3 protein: CASSEDRDFQETQYF
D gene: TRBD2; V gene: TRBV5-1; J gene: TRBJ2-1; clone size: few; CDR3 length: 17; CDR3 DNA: TGCGCCAGCAGCGGAAGACTAGCGGGAGGGCCGGGCAATGAGCAGTTCTTC; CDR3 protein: CASSGRLAGGPGNEQFF
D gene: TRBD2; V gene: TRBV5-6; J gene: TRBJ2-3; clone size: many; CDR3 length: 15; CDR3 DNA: TGTGCCAGCAGAAGGTCGGGACTAGCGACAGATACGCAGTATTTT; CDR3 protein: CASRRSGLATDTQYF
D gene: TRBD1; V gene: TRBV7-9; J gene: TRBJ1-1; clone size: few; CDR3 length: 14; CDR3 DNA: TGTGCCAGCAGCTGGGACAGGGGGCGGACTGAAGCTTTCTTT; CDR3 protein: CASSWDRGRTEAFF
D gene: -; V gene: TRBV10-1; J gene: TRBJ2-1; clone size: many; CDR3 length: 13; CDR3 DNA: TGCGCCAGCAGTGGGATTTCCTACAATGAGCAGTTCTTC; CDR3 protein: CASSGISYNEQFF
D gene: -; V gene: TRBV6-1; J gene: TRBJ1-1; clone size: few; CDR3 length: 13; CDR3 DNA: TGTGCCAGCAGTGGGCCCTTCGACACTGAAGCTTTCTTT; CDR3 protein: CASSGPFDTEAFF
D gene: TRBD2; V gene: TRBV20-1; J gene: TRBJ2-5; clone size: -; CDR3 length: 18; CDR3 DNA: TGCAGTGCGCCGGAAACTGCGGGAGGATTGGGCAGGCGGGAGACCCAGTACTTC; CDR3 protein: CSAPETAGGLGRRETQYF
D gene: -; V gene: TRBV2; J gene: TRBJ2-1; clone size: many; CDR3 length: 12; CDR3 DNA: TGTGCCAGCAGCCTCTCGCGGAATGAGCAGTTCTTC; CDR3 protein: CASSLSRNEQFF
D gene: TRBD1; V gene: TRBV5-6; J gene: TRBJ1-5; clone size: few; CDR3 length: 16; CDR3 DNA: TGTGCCAGCAGTCCCGGACAGGGGGCGAGCAATCAGCCCCAGCATTTT; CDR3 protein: CASSPGQGASNQPQHF
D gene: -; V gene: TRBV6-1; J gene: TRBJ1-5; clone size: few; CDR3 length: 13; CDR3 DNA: TGTGCCAGCGGTAGGGGAGGGGGTCAGCCCCAGCATTTT; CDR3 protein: CASGRGGGQPQHF
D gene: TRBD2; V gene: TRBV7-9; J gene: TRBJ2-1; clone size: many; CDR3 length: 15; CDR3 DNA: TGTGCCAGCAGCGAAGCGGGGTACTCCTACAATGAGCAGTTCTTC; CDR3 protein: CASSEAGYSYNEQFF
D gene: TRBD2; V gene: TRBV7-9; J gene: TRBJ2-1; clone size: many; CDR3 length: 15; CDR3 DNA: TGTGCCAGCAGCGACCGTCTAGCGGGAGAGAATGAGCAGTTCTTC; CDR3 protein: CASSDRLAGENEQFF
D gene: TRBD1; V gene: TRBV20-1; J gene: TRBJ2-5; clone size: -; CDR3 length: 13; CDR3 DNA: TGCAGTGCCAGCCGGGACAGGGAAGAGACCCAGTACTTC; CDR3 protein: CSASRDREETQYF